Each of the 9 T cell receptor beta chains below was sequenced from the same sample in a study of T cell responses to AZD1222 COVID-19 vaccine. The data were produced by immunoSEQ multiplex PCR, yet TCRdb's version contains in-frame clones alone and is incomplete. The data show under 130,000 clones, with roughly 89% seen just once and approximately 40% held by the top ten. The sequences come from peripheral blood, collected 28 days after the second AZD1222 dose. All receptors come from an adult who received the AZD1222 COVID-19 vaccine.

This sequence joins TRBV7-3 and TRBJ1-6; no clear D. From germline, CDR1 is SGHTA and CDR2 FQGTGA. The CDR3 is 14 residues long. Trimming pared 1 base from V and 7 bases from J, leaving 8 bases between. The CDR3 DNA sequence: TGTGCCAGCAGCTTAAACAGAAGCAATTCACCCCTCCACTTT. Its translation is CASSLNRSNSPLHF.

The chain has TRBV6-2 or TRBV6-3 and TRBJ1-2, with D possibly TRBD1 on 5 matching bases. The CDR3 is made up of 14 amino acids. Germline V gene lookup returns CDR1 MNHEY and CDR2 SVGEGT. V was cut by 6 bases and J by 1 base, with 12 bases left in between. The CDR3 loop is CASSRAGFNYGYTF. The CDR3, as DNA: TGTGCCAGCAGCCGAGCAGGGTTTAACTATGGCTACACCTTC.

The chain links TRBV29-1 to TRBJ2-1, with TRBD2 matching over 11 bases. CDR1 is SQVTM, CDR2 ANQGSEA, per germline. Trimming removed 7 bases from V and 8 bases from J; junction bases left unmatched: 13. CDR3 size: 15 residues. The CDR3 coding sequence is TGCAGCGCTACCATACTAGCGGGAGTGTCGCATGAGCAGTTCTTC. Amino acid sequence: CSATILAGVSHEQFF.

The chain is built from TRBV9 and TRBJ2-7; 10 nucleotides align to TRBD2. V trimming: 3 bases; J trimming: 0 bases; junction bases outside the gene matches: 3. The CDR3 is 15 residues long. The germline V gene encodes CDR1 SGDLS and CDR2 YYNGEE. CDR3 bases: TGTGCCAGCAGCGGAGGACTAGCGGACTCCTACGAGCAGTACTTC. Translated: CASSGGLADSYEQYF.

The chain carries TRBV7-8 and TRBJ1-1; 10 bases are shared with TRBD1. Germline CDR1 is SGHVS and CDR2 is FQNEAQ. The junction had 4 bases not matched to a gene; V was cut back by 6 bases and J by 0 bases. CDR3 length: 15 residues. In DNA form, the CDR3 reads TGTGCCAGCAGTCGACAGGGGGCGGTGAACACTGAAGCTTTCTTT. It encodes CASSRQGAVNTEAFF. Together with reference TRBV7-8 and TRBJ1-1, the CDR3 gives the full variable domain: GAGVSQSPRYKVAKRGQDVALRCDPISGHVSLFWYQQALGQGPEFLTYFQNEAQLDKSGLPSDRFFAERPEGSVSTLKIQRTQQEDSAVYLCASSRQGAVNTEAFFGQGTRLTVV.

This clone was observed a few times. The chain carries TRBV6-2 or TRBV6-3 and TRBJ2-7; 11 nucleotides agree with TRBD1. The CDR3 is 14 amino acids. V dropped 2 bases and J dropped 4; count of bases not matched to a gene: 1. Germline loops: CDR1 MNHEY, CDR2 SVGEGT. The CDR3 DNA is TGTGCCAGCAGTTACGGGACAGGGGGTTACGAGCAGTACTTC. It encodes CASSYGTGGYEQYF.

The CDR3 DNA is TGTGCCAGCAGCTTAGAGGTGGTGTACGAGCAGTACTTC. Translation gives CASSLEVVYEQYF. J is TRBJ2-7 and V is TRBV7-2; no reliable D call. CDR1 SGHTA and CDR2 FQGNSA come from the germline V gene. This CDR3 comprises 13 residues. Trimming shortened V by 1 base and J by 4 bases, and 8 bases separated the two germline ends.

This rearrangement joins TRBV24-1 to TRBJ2-3, with TRBD2 matching 8 bases. CDR3 length: 16 amino acids. The V gene's germline CDR1 is KGHDR and CDR2 SFDVKD. V lost 4 bases to trimming and J lost 1 base; unmatched junction nucleotides: 6. As DNA, the CDR3 is TGTGCCACCAGTGACCAGGGACTAGATGGCACAGATACGCAGTATTTT. Amino acids: CATSDQGLDGTDTQYF.

The chain links TRBV11-3 to TRBJ2-2; D perhaps matches TRBD1 (5 bases). CDR1 is SGHNT and CDR2 is YENEEA in the germline V gene. Trimming took 0 bases from V and 9 from J, leaving 8 bases between them. The CDR3 contains 13 residues. The chain's CDR3 is CASSLDQGRELFF. The DNA of the CDR3 is TGTGCCAGCAGCTTAGATCAGGGCAGGGAGCTGTTTTTT.